The TCR beta chain described here comes from a study of T cells in Graves' hyperthyroidism and ophthalmopathy (dated by TCRdb to the late 2010s). Study-wide context: Peripheral blood was collected at initial diagnosis, before any treatment. After blood sampling, hyperthyroidism patients were treated with methimazole at a starting dose of 30 mg daily, and ophthalmopathy patients were treated with high-dose intravenous methylprednisolone. The paper describes TCR Vbeta CDR3 sequencing of 135 peripheral blood samples, made up of 43 ophthalmopathy patients, 70 to 75 hyperthyroidism patients and 17 progressor patients. The roughly 100 discovery patients were randomly divided into training and test sets at a 7:3 ratio. In several Graves' hyperthyroidism patients, the study also compared T-cell repertoires from thyroid tissue with T-cell repertoires from blood. To identify TCR V-J signatures that set the groups apart, the researchers used a discovery cohort of 90 to 100 patients, made up of approximately 43 with Graves' ophthalmopathy and approximately 57 with stable Graves' hyperthyroidism. Prospective prediction of ophthalmopathy was tested in an independent validation cohort consisting of about 20 hyperthyroidism patients and around 16 patients who later progressed to ophthalmopathy.

This clonotype was seen a few times. It lacks a known antigen. A much larger clone differs from this one at a single base, so this may be a read error. The CDR3 covers 14 residues, taking in both the cysteine and the phenylalanine. The only DNA kept is the CDR3, 42 bases in frame from the first base. In the germline V gene, CDR1 corresponds to SQVTM and CDR2 to ANQGSEA. Stable Graves' hyperthyroidism was defined as no progression to ophthalmopathy during 18 months of follow-up. Hyperthyroidism patients were aged 18 to 65 years and newly diagnosed, with disease duration of less than 2 months. Exclusion was applied to patients with uncontrolled infections, other autoimmune diseases, pregnancy or lactation. Diagnoses were established on the basis of clinical symptoms, serum thyroxine and TRAb, thyroid ultrasound, and orbital computed tomography. PBMCs were isolated from 10 ml of fresh peripheral blood by Ficoll-Paque density gradient centrifugation. Total RNA was extracted with Trizol reagent, and quality was checked on an Agilent 2100 Bioanalyzer.

Amplification of TCR beta CDR3 regions was carried out from RNA transcripts. For the first round of RT-PCR on the TCR CDR3, the HTBI primer set was used together with the Qiagen OneStep RT-PCR kit. The libraries were constructed in a second round of multiplex PCR and then size-selected and purified. Paired-end sequencing of the libraries was performed with 100 bp reads on an Illumina HiSeq2000. The original pipeline was this. SOAPnuke was used to process the raw data, throwing out any read that contained adapters or uncalled bases, had a mean Phred below 15, or lacked an exact constant-primer or identifier match. High-quality paired reads were merged using COPE v1.2.5, and each unique nucleotide sequence was defined as a clonotype. Clonotypes were aligned to IMGT TRBV, TRBD and TRBJ reference segments using MiTCR v1.1. The analysis was restricted to V-J combinations with a frequency above 0.0001, which together covered about 99% of the repertoires. A TCS score was defined as the ratio of F50 (clonal expansion) to E x V (chaos), with BLOSUM62-based TCRdist applied between CDR3 peptides within each V-J. Welch's t-statistics and random forest reduced 450 to 600 V-J features to 13, which were used in a naive Bayes classifier (R e1071). Using fastp at Q25 and MiXCR, TCRdb reprocessed the public reads and kept productive beta chains. Rows merge per CDR3 protein into single entries with the most common DNA and genes. The V and J calls, along with clone size, are taken from TCRdb and not from the paper's own processing. The sample data list about 550,000 distinct CDR3 sequences, and 20% to 25% of these were observed just once. 26% of the sample comes from the top ten.

On the study overall, not on this receptor specifically: No statistical method was used to fix the sample size in advance, and group allocation was not hidden from the investigators. A 13 V-J signature model separated ophthalmopathy from stable hyperthyroidism, with around 91% sensitivity and 81.08% specificity in cross-validation and 80%/75% in testing. In validation, the model predicted progression to ophthalmopathy a median of roughly 6.5 months before onset, with over 55% sensitivity and 72.22% specificity. Blood samples also contained most of the expanded thyroid clonotypes (frequency above 0.001), which suggests that blood repertoires may reflect thyroid immune responses.

The specimen sequenced was blood. In this chain, TRBV29-1 is recombined with TRBJ1-3, with the D gene not clear enough to name. This clonotype originated in a young man with Graves' hyperthyroidism. The CDR3 reads as follows: CSVHKADSGNTICF. The DNA sequence is given as TGCAGCGTTCATAAGGCTGACTCTGGAAACACCATATGTTTT.